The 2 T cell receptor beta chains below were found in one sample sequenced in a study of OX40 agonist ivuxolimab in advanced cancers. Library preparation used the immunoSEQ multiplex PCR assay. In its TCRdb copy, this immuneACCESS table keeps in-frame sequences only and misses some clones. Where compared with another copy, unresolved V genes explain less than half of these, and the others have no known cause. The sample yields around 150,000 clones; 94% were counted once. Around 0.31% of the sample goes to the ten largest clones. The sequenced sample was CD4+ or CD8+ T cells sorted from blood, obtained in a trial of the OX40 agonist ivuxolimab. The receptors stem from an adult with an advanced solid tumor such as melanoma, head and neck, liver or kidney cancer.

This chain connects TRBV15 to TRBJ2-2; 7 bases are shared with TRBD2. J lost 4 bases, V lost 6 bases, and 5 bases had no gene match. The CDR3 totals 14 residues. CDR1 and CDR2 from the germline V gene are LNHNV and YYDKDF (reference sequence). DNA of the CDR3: TGTGCCACCAGGGTGACTAGCCTCACCGGGGAGCTGTTTTTT. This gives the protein CATRVTSLTGELFF.

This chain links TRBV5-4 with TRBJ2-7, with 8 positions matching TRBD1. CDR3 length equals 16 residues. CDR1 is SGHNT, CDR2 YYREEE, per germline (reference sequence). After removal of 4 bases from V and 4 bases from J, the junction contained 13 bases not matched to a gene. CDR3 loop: CASSNPPGTGPYEQYF. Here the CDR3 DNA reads TGTGCCAGCAGCAACCCCCCCGGGACAGGACCTTACGAGCAGTACTTC.